This is a list of T cell receptor beta chains from one sample in a study of blood T cell repertoires in COVID-19. Libraries were prepared by immunoSEQ multiplex PCR; TCRdb keeps only in-frame clonotypes and omits some of them. The data contain over 150,000 clones, 65% to 85% of them seen just once; the ten biggest clones take up about a tenth. Sequenced sample: peripheral blood. Source of these receptors: a man between 65 and 79 years old with active or convalescent COVID-19. CDR3s include the opening cysteine and the closing phenylalanine or tryptophan. D genes are given only for firm matches. For some rows the clone size is stated as once, few or many, or as a class when expanded; others skip it.

d_call clone_size j_call v_call cdr3_nt cdr3_aa
NA NA TRBJ2-2 TRBV9 TGTGCCAGCAGAGCATCATCCTCTTCCGGGGAGCTGTTTTTT CASRASSSSGELFF
NA NA TRBJ1-6 TRBV4-1 TGCGCCAGCAGCCAAGCCAGGGGAAATTCACCCCTCCACTTT CASSQARGNSPLHF
NA few TRBJ2-1 TRBV28 TGTGCCAGCAGTTGGACGGGGGTTAGGGATGAGCAGTTCTTC CASSWTGVRDEQFF
TRBD1 NA TRBJ1-5 TRBV19 TGTGCCAGTAGTTTGGGGACAGGGGTTCGAAGCAATCAGCCCCAGCATTTT CASSLGTGVRSNQPQHF
NA once TRBJ1-2 TRBV6-2/TRBV6-3 TGTGCCAGCAGCCAGGGGAACTATGGCTACACCTTC CASSQGNYGYTF
TRBD1 NA TRBJ1-2 TRBV18 TGTGCCAGCTCACCACGGGACAGGGACTACACCTTC CASSPRDRDYTF
TRBD1 NA TRBJ2-1 TRBV5-1 TGCGCCAGCAGCGGACAGGGGGCGCGTAATGAGCAGTTCTTC CASSGQGARNEQFF
NA NA TRBJ2-1 TRBV5-5 TGTGCCAGCAGCTACGAAGTGAGCAGGGTAGGTGAGCAGTTCTTC CASSYEVSRVGEQFF
TRBD2 NA TRBJ2-1 TRBV11-2 TGTGCCAGCAGCGTTCTAGCGGGCTTCTACAATGAGCAGTTCTTC CASSVLAGFYNEQFF
NA NA TRBJ1-2 TRBV29-1 TGCAGCGCCGAGAGGGTGAACTATGGCTACACCTTC CSAERVNYGYTF
NA NA TRBJ2-2 TRBV7-9 TGTGCCAGCAGCTTACAGGGAACCGGGGAGCTGTTTTTT CASSLQGTGELFF
TRBD1 NA TRBJ1-2 TRBV3-1/TRBV3-2 TGTGCCAGCAGCCCAGGGACAGGGGGTAGGAGGGATGGCTACACCTTC CASSPGTGGRRDGYTF
NA NA TRBJ1-2 TRBV19 TGTGCCAGTAGTATAGATTTGGGCAGGGGATACAACTATGGCTACACCTTC CASSIDLGRGYNYGYTF
TRBD1 NA TRBJ2-2 TRBV27 TGTGCCAGCAGTTTATGGGCAGGGGGCGCTTCCGGGGAGCTGTTTTTT CASSLWAGGASGELFF
NA NA TRBJ2-1 TRBV21-1 TGTGCCAGCAGAAACGGGAGCGGGGCGGGCGGGAACTCCTACAATGAGCAGTTCTTC CASRNGSGAGGNSYNEQFF
NA NA TRBJ1-2 TRBV5-8 TGTGCCAGCAGCCCCGGGACATCCCCGGGCTATGGCTACACCTTC CASSPGTSPGYGYTF
NA few TRBJ1-3 TRBV4-1 TGCGCCAGCAGCCAAGATGGCACATCTTATGGAAACACCATATATTTT CASSQDGTSYGNTIYF
TRBD1 NA TRBJ1-6 TRBV5-1 TGCGCCAGCAGCCGGGACAGGGTGAATTCACCCCTCCACTTT CASSRDRVNSPLHF
NA NA TRBJ1-5 TRBV6-2/TRBV6-3 TGTGCCAGCAGTTACTCGACCAGGTGGCAGCCCCAGCATTTT CASSYSTRWQPQHF
NA once TRBJ2-5 TRBV28 TGTGCCAGCACTCCTGGGCACCAAGAGACCCAGTACTTC CASTPGHQETQYF
NA many TRBJ2-7 TRBV2 TGTGCCAGCAGTGAAGTGGGCAGGCGTACCCACGAGCAGTACTTC CASSEVGRRTHEQYF
TRBD1 NA TRBJ2-3 TRBV7-2 TGTGCCAGCAGCCAAAGACGACAGGGTCGCACAGATACGCAGTATTTT CASSQRRQGRTDTQYF
TRBD1 NA TRBJ1-4 TRBV15 TGTGCCACCAGCAGAGATCAGTGGGGGACAGAAGCAACTAATGAAAAACTGTTTTTT CATSRDQWGTEATNEKLFF
TRBD2 NA TRBJ2-1 TRBV4-3 TGCGCCAGCAGCCTCCGTAGACTAGCGGGAGTCGATGAGCAGTTCTTC CASSLRRLAGVDEQFF
TRBD2 NA TRBJ2-7 TRBV15 TGTGCCACCAGCAGTCCGACGACTAGCGGGAGCAACGAGCAGTACTTC CATSSPTTSGSNEQYF
NA NA TRBJ1-5 TRBV19 TGTGCCAGCACAAATGCGGGGGGCGCCGGGCTGGGCAATCAGCCCCAGCATTTT CASTNAGGAGLGNQPQHF
TRBD2 NA TRBJ2-1 TRBV2 TGTGCCAGCAGTTTCAGACTAGCGGGAGGAACCCCTCTGTACAATGAGCAGTTCTTC CASSFRLAGGTPLYNEQFF
TRBD1 NA TRBJ1-4 TRBV5-1 TGCGCCAGCAGCCTGAGGACAGGATTAGGTTCTAATGAAAAACTGTTTTTT CASSLRTGLGSNEKLFF
NA NA TRBJ1-4 TRBV9 TGTGCCAGCAGCGGGGGCCTAAGAAATGAAAAACTGTTTTTT CASSGGLRNEKLFF
TRBD2 NA TRBJ2-2 TRBV7-9 TGTGCCAGCAGCCATCCCCCGGGACTAGCGACGAACACCGGGGAGCTGTTTTTT CASSHPPGLATNTGELFF
TRBD1 once TRBJ1-1 TRBV5-6 TGTGCCAGCAGCCCGAGGGCCACAGGGGGCGAGGGGCATGGTACTGAAGCTTTCTTT CASSPRATGGEGHGTEAFF
TRBD2 NA TRBJ2-3 TRBV29-1 TGCAGCGTTGTTTGGGGGAGGGCGAATACGCAGTATTTT CSVVWGRANTQYF
TRBD2 NA TRBJ2-7 TRBV25-1 TGTGCCAGCAGTGGACTAGCGGGAGCTAACGAGCAGTACTTC CASSGLAGANEQYF
TRBD1 NA TRBJ1-1 TRBV19 TGTGCCACTCTAGGGACAGGGACTCGGAGCACTGAAGCTTTCTTT CATLGTGTRSTEAFF
TRBD2 few TRBJ2-5 TRBV18 TGTGCCAGCTACCCCACTAGCGGGCAAGAGACCCAGTACTTC CASYPTSGQETQYF
TRBD1 NA TRBJ1-3 TRBV27 TGTGCCAGCAGGAGGACAGGAATGATTGGGGAAAACACCATATATTTT CASRRTGMIGENTIYF
NA NA TRBJ2-1 TRBV12-1 TGTGCCAGCACCTCCGAGGGACTAGCGGCTTACAATGAGCAGTTCTTC CASTSEGLAAYNEQFF
TRBD2 NA TRBJ2-5 TRBV4-3 TGCGCCAGCAGCCCGGGACTACATGTGGAGACCCAGTACTTC CASSPGLHVETQYF
TRBD1 NA TRBJ1-1 TRBV9 TGTGCCAGCAGCGCACGGACAGGGAACACTGAAGCTTTCTTT CASSARTGNTEAFF
TRBD1 NA TRBJ2-2 TRBV7-2 TGTGCCAGCAGCCCCAGGTCCAGGGGGATCCCCGGGGAGCTGTTTTTT CASSPRSRGIPGELFF
TRBD1 NA TRBJ1-2 TRBV28 TGTGCCAGCACCCCGGAGGGGGCTGGCTACACCTTC CASTPEGAGYTF
NA NA TRBJ1-1 TRBV5-6 TGTGCCAGCAGCTTCCTAGAGAGGAACACTGAAGCTTTCTTT CASSFLERNTEAFF
TRBD2 NA TRBJ2-1 TRBV7-3 TGTGCCAGCAGCTTAGAAGGACTAGCGGGAGGACGGAATGAGCAGTTCTTC CASSLEGLAGGRNEQFF
TRBD1 NA TRBJ2-1 TRBV4-3 TGCGCCAGCAGCCAAGGTTTCCCGACAGGGAGAGGTGAGCAGTTCTTC CASSQGFPTGRGEQFF
NA NA TRBJ1-2 TRBV7-9 TGTGCCAGCAGCTTAATAAATCCCCCTAACTATGGCTACACCTTC CASSLINPPNYGYTF
TRBD1 NA TRBJ1-5 TRBV28 TGTGCCAGCAGTTTTCCCCCCCCACAGGGGCTGCATCAGCCCCAGCATTTT CASSFPPPQGLHQPQHF
TRBD1 NA TRBJ2-1 TRBV15 TGTGCCACCAGCGCAGACAGGGACTCCTACAATGAGCAGTTCTTC CATSADRDSYNEQFF
TRBD1 few TRBJ2-7 TRBV11-2 TGTGCCAGCAGCTTAGAGCGGGACAGGGTCTACGAGCAGTACTTC CASSLERDRVYEQYF